This TCR beta chain emerged from a study of blood T cell repertoires in COVID-19. For the study at large: Donors in the United States, Italy and Spain gave samples during acute or convalescent COVID-19. Nucleic acid was either cDNA or gDNA, and it came from T cells, B-cell-depleted T cells, or PBMCs.

This CDR3 has 15 residues. The germline V gene has CDR1 SGHVS and CDR2 FQNEAQ. The trim removed 2 bases at V and 3 bases at J, leaving 4 bases unmatched. In the original analysis: Using reference gene primer amplification, nucleated cell counts were estimated. TCRdb keeps only in-frame clones here, not all; method: immunoSEQ multiplex PCR. D and trimming were read from the DNA, whereas the V and J calls and clone size are those reported in that table. The data hold over 130,000 clones, with around 85% observed a single time. This clonotype was sampled from a man between 65 and 85 years old with acute or convalescent COVID-19. This chain connects TRBV7-8 to TRBJ2-1, with 7 bases that match TRBD2. Source material: peripheral blood. The CDR3, as DNA: TGTGCCAGCAGCTTAAGACTAGCCGGCTACAATGAGCAGTTCTTC. It translates to CASSLRLAGYNEQFF.